These 26 T cell receptor beta chains were all obtained from the same sample, sequenced in a study of CXCR3-negative and CXCR3-positive naive CD8 T cells. No antigen is known for these receptors. Study-wide results and caveats: Naive cells positive for CXCR3 carried more hydrophobic TRB CDR3s than CXCR3-negative ones.

With UMI labels, 5' RACE was used to prepare the TRB cDNA libraries. TCRdb re-called the 5' RACE reads; every CDR3 protein appears as one record, without DNA. This sample's clone table lists over 100,000 distinct CDR3 sequences. Specimen: naive CXCR3+ CD8+ T cells from blood. The subset: CD45RO-CCR7+CD27+CD95- naive CD8+ T cells expressing CXCR3 (TNR3+). These receptors all come from a human donor in good health. Some clones in this sample may be carry-over from other donors' samples.

The rearrangement links TRBV7-9 to TRBJ1-2; TCRdb lists TRBD1, though no DNA is available to test this call. This CDR3 is built from 15 residues. The germline gives CDR1 SEHNR, CDR2 FQNEAQ (reference sequence). This CDR3 reads CASSQSWGQYYGYTF.

This sequence joins TRBV28 and TRBJ2-2; with no DNA, the TCRdb D assignment of TRBD1 cannot be verified. From germline, CDR1 is MDHEN and CDR2 SYDVKM. The CDR3 is 15 residues long. The CDR3 reads CASSSDRGSTGELFF.

The genes are TRBV29-1 and TRBJ2-1. This CDR3 contains 12 residues. Germline CDR1 SQVTM, CDR2 ANQGSEA. Here the CDR3 reads CSVPVPWNEQFF.

The chain employs TRBV15 and TRBJ1-5. Germline lookup yields CDR1 LNHNV and CDR2 YYDKDF (reference sequence). CDR3 length: 13 amino acids. The CDR3 spells CATSPSRPQPQHF.

The CDR3: CASSDDLDFPNEQFF. The gene calls are TRBV6-4 and TRBJ2-1. The length of the CDR3 is 15 residues. Germline V CDR1 and CDR2: MRHNA, SNTAGT.

The chain carries TRBV27 and TRBJ2-1. Germline V CDR1 and CDR2: MNHEY, SMNVEV (reference sequence). The CDR3 is made up of 15 amino acids. The CDR3 sequence is CASSLGRESYNEQFF.

This sequence joins TRBV5-6 and TRBJ2-1; no DNA is available, so the TRBD2 call from TCRdb remains unchecked. The CDR3 runs 14 residues. Germline-derived CDR1 and CDR2 are SGHDT and YYEEEE. CDR3 sequence reads: CASSLRTRDNEQFF.

V usage is TRBV30 and J usage is TRBJ1-2; TCRdb reports TRBD1, a call that lacks DNA to check it against. The CDR3 is 16 residues long. Germline assignment: CDR1 GTSNPN and CDR2 SVGIG (reference sequence). The CDR3 region is CAWGWGTGDLGYGYTF.

The chain recombines TRBV19 with TRBJ2-7; TCRdb picks TRBD1, but there is no DNA to check that call. The CDR3 has 14 amino acids. CDR1 and CDR2 from the germline V gene are LNHDA and SQIVND (reference sequence). CDR3 region: CASSTRQKTYEQYF.

The chain joins TRBV14 to TRBJ1-1; as DNA is missing, the TRBD1 call by TCRdb cannot be tested. There are 13 residues in the CDR3. The germline gives CDR1 SGHDN, CDR2 FVKESK. This chain's CDR3 is CASSPDRATEAFF.

V gene TRBV7-8 combines with J gene TRBJ2-7; absent DNA, TCRdb's TRBD1 call cannot be checked. The CDR3 contains 17 residues. In germline, CDR1 is SGHVS, CDR2 FQNEAQ. CDR3 loop: CASSLPFTGALYYEQYF.

The chain couples TRBV4-1 to TRBJ2-7. The CDR3 spans 15 residues. CDR1 is MGHRA, CDR2 YSYEKL, per germline. This chain's CDR3 is CTSSQDTTSSYEQYF.

V gene TRBV15 combines with J gene TRBJ2-7; without DNA, the TCRdb call of TRBD1 cannot be checked. The CDR3 consists of 16 residues. CDR1 LNHNV and CDR2 YYDKDF come from the germline V gene (reference sequence). The CDR3 loop is CATSRAGQDLSYEQYF.

This chain links TRBV19 with TRBJ2-7; there is no DNA to check the TCRdb D call of TRBD1. Germline V gene sequence: CDR1 LNHDA, CDR2 SQIVND (reference sequence). This CDR3 comprises 15 residues. The CDR3 here is CASSPALTGGGEQYF.

The CDR3 sequence is CASSLGASGDPYQETQYF. This chain uses TRBV7-9 with TRBJ2-5; TCRdb's D gene call, TRBD2, goes unchecked for lack of DNA. This CDR3 has 18 amino acids. Germline V gene lookup returns CDR1 SEHNR and CDR2 FQNEAQ (reference sequence).

The V and J genes are TRBV29-1 and TRBJ1-5; TCRdb lists TRBD1, though no DNA is available to test this call. Germline values: CDR1 SQVTM, CDR2 ANQGSEA. This CDR3 contains 15 residues. CDR3 loop: CSVEETGIGNQPQHF.

The genes are TRBV9 and TRBJ2-3; there is no DNA to check the TCRdb D call of TRBD1. The CDR3 consists of 15 residues. Germline CDR1 reads SGDLS; CDR2 reads YYNGEE. CDR3 region: CASSVVGGFEDTQYF.

The V call is TRBV5-5, the J call TRBJ2-7; the D call from TCRdb, TRBD1, cannot be confirmed without DNA. Germline values: CDR1 SGHKS, CDR2 YYEKEE (reference sequence). There are 12 residues in the CDR3. The CDR3 reads CASSSPGDEQYF.

The rearrangement links TRBV5-5 to TRBJ2-3; there is no DNA to check the TCRdb D call of TRBD1. CDR1 and CDR2 (germline): SGHKS, YYEKEE (reference sequence). CDR3 size: 14 residues. The CDR3 sequence is CASSLEGLTDTQYF.

V is TRBV28 and J is TRBJ2-7; TCRdb's D call, TRBD1, is unchecked because there is no DNA. The CDR3 is 14 residues long. CDR1 and CDR2 (germline): MDHEN, SYDVKM. CDR3: CASRRGQGSHEQYF.

The rearrangement joins TRBV4-1 to TRBJ1-5; TCRdb indicates TRBD1, and absent DNA this call remains unverified. From germline, CDR1 is MGHRA and CDR2 YSYEKL. The CDR3 runs 13 residues. CDR3 region: CASSLVGDQPQHF.

This chain links TRBV7-8 with TRBJ2-7. Germline-derived CDR1 and CDR2 are SGHVS and FQNEAQ. The CDR3 covers 14 residues. This chain's CDR3 is CASSLSISAYEQYF.

The chain recombines TRBV7-6 with TRBJ2-2. CDR1 and CDR2 from the germline V gene are SGHVS and FNYEAQ. The CDR3 extends over 16 amino acids. The CDR3 loop reads CASSLTEGPNTGELFF. The full variable domain, in which reference TRBV7-6 and TRBJ2-2 provide the parts outside the CDR3, is GAGVSQSPRYKVTKRGQDVALRCDPISGHVSLYWYRQALGQGPEFLTYFNYEAQQDKSGLPNDRFSAERPEGSISTLTIQRTEQRDSAMYRCASSLTEGPNTGELFFGEGSRLTVL.

The rearrangement joins TRBV29-1 to TRBJ2-3; TCRdb returns TRBD2, unconfirmable since there is no DNA. The CDR3 runs 19 residues. The germline V gene has CDR1 SQVTM and CDR2 ANQGSEA. This CDR3 reads CSVEDFASGGPYSTDTQYF.

V usage is TRBV13 and J usage is TRBJ1-1; the D call of TRBD1 rests on TCRdb alone, since no DNA is present to check it. This CDR3 spans 14 amino acids. Germline lookup yields CDR1 PRHDT and CDR2 FYEKMQ (reference sequence). The CDR3 is CASSLTGMDTEAFF.

V usage is TRBV29-1 and J usage is TRBJ1-2. Germline V gene sequence: CDR1 SQVTM, CDR2 ANQGSEA. The CDR3 has 11 amino acids. CDR3 region: CSVEGVRGYTF. Variable domain in full (rest from reference TRBV29-1 and TRBJ1-2): SAVISQKPSRDICQRGTSLTIQCQVDSQVTMMFWYRQQPGQSLTLIATANQGSEATYESGFVIDKFPISRPNLTFSTLTVSNMSPEDSSIYLCSVEGVRGYTFGSGTRLTVV.